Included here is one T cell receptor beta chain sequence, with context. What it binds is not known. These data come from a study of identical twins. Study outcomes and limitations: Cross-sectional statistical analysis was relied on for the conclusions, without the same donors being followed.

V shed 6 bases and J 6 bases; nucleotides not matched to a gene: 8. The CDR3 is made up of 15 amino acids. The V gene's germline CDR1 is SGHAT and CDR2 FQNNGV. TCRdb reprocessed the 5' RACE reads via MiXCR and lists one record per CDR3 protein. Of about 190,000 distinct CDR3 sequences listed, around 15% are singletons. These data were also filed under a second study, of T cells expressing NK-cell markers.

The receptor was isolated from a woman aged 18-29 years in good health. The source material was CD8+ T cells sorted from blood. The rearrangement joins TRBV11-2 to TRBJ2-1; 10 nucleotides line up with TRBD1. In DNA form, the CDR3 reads TGTGCCAGCAGGCACCCGGGACAGGGGTCCAATGAGCAGTTCTTC. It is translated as CASRHPGQGSNEQFF.